These 28 T cell receptor beta chains were all obtained from the same sample, sequenced in a study of neoadjuvant anti-PD-1 for oral cavity cancer. Time point denoted: after neoadjuvant nivolumab, at surgical resection. The table came from immunoSEQ multiplex PCR; TCRdb's copy has only in-frame clones and leaves some out. Of about 14,000 clones in the sample, 75% are singletons; the top ten hold around 2%. The source material was PBMCs, sampled after nivolumab (anti-PD-1) treatment. The source is a person aged 40 to 85 with oral cavity squamous cell carcinoma.

The rearrangement uses TRBV7-2 and TRBJ2-6; 8 bases agree with TRBD1. The CDR3 extends over 15 amino acids. With 11 bases clipped from V and 4 bases from J, the junction kept 10 bases outside the gene matches. Germline CDR1 reads SGHTA; CDR2 reads FQGNSA. DNA of the CDR3: TGTGCCGAACGGACAGGGCGCCTGGGGGCCAACGTCCTGACTTTC. It codes for CAERTGRLGANVLTF.

The CDR3: CASSGQGGYEQYF. The CDR3, as DNA: TGTGCCAGCAGTGGACAGGGGGGCTACGAGCAGTACTTC. V and J are TRBV2 and TRBJ2-7, with 9 bases fitting TRBD1. V gave up 4 bases and J gave up 3 bases; unmatched junction bases: 1. The germline CDR1 and CDR2 sequences are SNHLY and FYNNEI. The CDR3 covers 13 residues.

The CDR3 DNA sequence: TGTGCCAGCAGCCCCCGGCGCCTTTTAGCCAAAAACATTCAGTACTTC. Protein sequence: CASSPRRLLAKNIQYF. The genes are TRBV7-8 and TRBJ2-4; no firm D call. The V gene's germline CDR1 is SGHVS and CDR2 FQNEAQ. The V gene lost 5 bases and the J gene lost 0 bases, with 14 bases spanning the gap. The CDR3 is 16 amino acids.

This chain connects TRBV9 to TRBJ1-1; perhaps TRBD1 as D (5 bases). Trimming removed 0 bases at V and 5 bases at J, with 8 bases between. The CDR3 sequence is 13 residues long. Germline V gene lookup returns CDR1 SGDLS and CDR2 YYNGEE. CDR3 region: CASSVDGGTEAFF. CDR3 in DNA: TGTGCCAGCAGCGTAGATGGGGGGACTGAAGCTTTCTTT.

The chain employs TRBV11-3 and TRBJ2-7, with TRBD1 matching over 8 bases. There are 18 residues in the CDR3. The germline V gene encodes CDR1 SGHNT and CDR2 YENEEA. The V segment lost 1 base and the J segment 3 bases; nucleotides outside the gene matches: 14. CDR3 nucleotide sequence: TGTGCCAGCAGCTTAGTAGCCTCCGGGACAGGTAGGATCTACGAGCAGTACTTC. This sequence encodes CASSLVASGTGRIYEQYF.

The chain combines TRBV30 with TRBJ2-3; 11 nucleotides align to TRBD2. Per the germline V gene, CDR1 is GTSNPN and CDR2 is SVGIG (reference sequence). The CDR3 has 14 residues. J was trimmed by 2 bases and V by 3 bases; bases with no gene match: 1. The CDR3: CAWRLAGDTDTQYF. CDR3 in DNA: TGTGCCTGGAGACTAGCGGGAGACACAGATACGCAGTATTTT.

In this sample, this clone turned up once. The V and J genes are TRBV27 and TRBJ2-7; 11 positions match TRBD1. The germline V gene has CDR1 MNHEY and CDR2 SMNVEV (reference sequence). J lost 6 bases, V lost 6 bases, and 7 bases had no gene match. The CDR3 is 14 amino acids. CDR3 nucleotides: TGTGCCAGCAGCCTTGGGGGGACAGGGGGCGAGCAGTACTTC. Residues: CASSLGGTGGEQYF.

Concerning this clone itself: The same CDR3 can be traced to other DNA sequences in this sample. V gene TRBV7-3 combines with J gene TRBJ2-7, with 11 bases lining up with TRBD1. The CDR3 spans 14 residues. Germline CDR1 reads SGHTA; CDR2 reads FQGTGA. J lost 2 bases, V lost 5 bases, and 2 bases had no gene match. CDR3 sequence (DNA): TGTGCCAGCAGCCGGGGACAGGGGGCCTACGAGCAGTACTTC. Its translation is CASSRGQGAYEQYF.

The V and J genes are TRBV19 and TRBJ2-2; D call uncertain. The CDR3 is 16 amino acids. V was pared by 3 bases and J by 6 bases, with 17 bases between. The V gene's germline CDR1 is LNHDA and CDR2 SQIVND (reference sequence). CDR3 loop: CASSIVRHRVPGELFF. In DNA, the CDR3 is TGTGCCAGTAGTATTGTAAGGCATAGGGTTCCCGGGGAGCTGTTTTTT.

This rearrangement joins TRBV10-3 to TRBJ2-7, with 9 positions matching TRBD1. This CDR3 has 15 amino acids. Germline values: CDR1 ENHRY, CDR2 SYGVKD. The junction had 6 bases not matched to a gene; V was cut back by 4 bases and J by 2 bases. In DNA form, the CDR3 reads TGTGCCATCAGTGGAGGACAGGGGTTCCCCTACGAGCAGTACTTC. This sequence encodes CAISGGQGFPYEQYF.

The gene calls are TRBV10-1 and TRBJ2-3; TRBD2 matches 10 bases. V dropped 6 bases and J dropped 1; count of bases not matched to a gene: 4. The CDR3 has 15 amino acids. Germline V lookup: CDR1 WNHNN, CDR2 SYGVQD (reference sequence). Here the CDR3 reads CASSTGTSGTDTQYF. The CDR3, as DNA: TGCGCCAGCAGCACCGGGACTAGCGGCACAGATACGCAGTATTTT.

The chain links TRBV5-1 to TRBJ2-5; TRBD2 aligns across 10 bases. The V gene's germline CDR1 is SGHRS and CDR2 YFSETQ. The junction had 21 bases not matched to a gene; V was cut back by 4 bases and J by 3 bases. CDR3 length: 20 amino acids. CDR3 sequence (DNA): TGCGCCAGCAGCAAGAGGTATCTAGCGGGGGCCGAATGGGGTAAAGAGACCCAGTACTTC. It yields the protein CASSKRYLAGAEWGKETQYF.

This clone has a handful of counts. This sequence joins TRBV6-4 and TRBJ1-6; a possible D gene is TRBD1 (6 bases). The length of the CDR3 is 15 residues. The germline V gene encodes CDR1 MRHNA and CDR2 SNTAGT. V was cut by 4 bases and J by 8 bases, with 15 bases left in between. CDR3 region: CASSAQGGAYSPLHF. The CDR3 DNA reads as TGTGCCAGCAGTGCCCAAGGGGGGGCCTATTCACCCCTCCACTTT.

The chain joins TRBV28 to TRBJ1-1; D is possibly TRBD1 (6 bases). Trimming removed 6 bases at V and 1 base at J, with 21 bases between. The CDR3 is 17 residues long. Per germline, CDR1 MDHEN and CDR2 SYDVKM. The CDR3: CASSPSMLRGKNTEAFF. The CDR3 nucleotides are TGTGCCAGCAGCCCTAGTATGCTCAGGGGAAAGAACACTGAAGCTTTCTTT.

The V call is TRBV19, the J call TRBJ2-5, with D unclear. Germline V lookup: CDR1 LNHDA, CDR2 SQIVND (reference sequence). The CDR3 runs 15 residues. V was trimmed by 1 base and J by 1 base, leaving 10 bases between them. CDR3 nucleotide sequence: TGTGCCAGTAGTATAGCATCAGGCCCCCAAGAGACCCAGTACTTC. It is translated as CASSIASGPQETQYF.

V usage is TRBV30 and J usage is TRBJ2-5; a possible D gene is TRBD2 (7 bases). With 1 base removed from V and 5 bases from J, the gap between germline ends came to 8 bases. The CDR3 extends over 12 amino acids. The germline V gene has CDR1 GTSNPN and CDR2 SVGIG (reference sequence). CDR3 sequence reads: CAWSGGGETQYF. CDR3 coding DNA: TGTGCCTGGAGTGGGGGGGGCGAGACCCAGTACTTC.

The chain combines TRBV2 with TRBJ2-7; D gene uncertain. CDR1 and CDR2 from the germline V gene are SNHLY and FYNNEI. Trimming shortened V by 4 bases and J by 7 bases, and 11 bases separated the two germline ends. CDR3 length: 12 amino acids. The CDR3 sequence: CASSGPNGEQYF. Written as DNA, the CDR3 is TGTGCCAGCAGTGGCCCTAACGGGGAGCAGTACTTC.

The chain links TRBV27 to TRBJ2-7; 14 positions match TRBD2. The CDR3 spans 18 residues. Germline V gene sequence: CDR1 MNHEY, CDR2 SMNVEV (reference sequence). With 4 bases clipped from V and 4 bases from J, the junction kept 12 bases outside the gene matches. The CDR3 spells CASSSPRPGTSGSYEQYF. The CDR3 bases are TGTGCCAGCAGTTCCCCGCGGCCGGGGACTAGCGGGAGTTACGAGCAGTACTTC.

This clone appeared a few times. The chain uses TRBV30 and TRBJ1-1, with 7 nucleotides matching TRBD1. This CDR3 comprises 14 residues. Germline values: CDR1 GTSNPN, CDR2 SVGIG (reference sequence). V was clipped by 8 bases and J by 0 bases; unmatched bases: 9. The CDR3, as DNA: TGTGCCGCATACGGGGGACAGTTGAACACTGAAGCTTTCTTT. As protein: CAAYGGQLNTEAFF.

J is TRBJ2-3 and V is TRBV7-9; 8 bases are a match to TRBD1. V lost 5 bases and J lost 1; bases outside the gene matches: 11. This CDR3 is 17 amino acids long. CDR1 SEHNR and CDR2 FQNEAQ come from the germline V gene (reference sequence). The CDR3 here is CASSLQDRGLRTDTQYF. The CDR3 nucleotides are TGTGCCAGCAGCCTACAAGACAGGGGATTGCGCACAGATACGCAGTATTTT.

V usage is TRBV4-2 and J usage is TRBJ2-4; no clear D gene. In germline, CDR1 is LGHNA, CDR2 YNFKEQ. The CDR3 has 16 residues. V lost 0 bases, J lost 0 bases, and 9 bases lay in between. CDR3 region: CASSQEATLAKNIQYF. CDR3 in DNA: TGTGCCAGCAGCCAAGAGGCAACCTTAGCCAAAAACATTCAGTACTTC.

The rearrangement joins TRBV2 to TRBJ1-1; 7 bases fit TRBD1. Germline CDR1 and CDR2: SNHLY and FYNNEI. The length of the CDR3 is 14 residues. The junction had 4 bases not matched to a gene; V was cut back by 5 bases and J by 1 base. CDR3 DNA: TGTGCCAGCAGTCCGGGACAGAGGAACACTGAAGCTTTCTTT. It codes for CASSPGQRNTEAFF.

V usage is TRBV10-3 and J usage is TRBJ1-1, with 9 bases aligning to TRBD1. The V segment lost 6 bases and the J segment 10 bases; nucleotides outside the gene matches: 9. Germline V CDR1 and CDR2: ENHRY, SYGVKD. The CDR3 covers 13 residues. The CDR3, as DNA: TGTGCCATCAGCCCCGAACAGGGGGCAGGAGCTTTCTTT. It translates to CAISPEQGAGAFF.

The chain has TRBV9 and TRBJ2-3; 9 bases are shared with TRBD1. Germline V gene lookup returns CDR1 SGDLS and CDR2 YYNGEE. The length of the CDR3 is 17 residues. The V segment lost 4 bases and the J segment 4 bases; nucleotides outside the gene matches: 13. Here the CDR3 DNA reads TGTGCCAGCAGCAGGGTTCCTACAGGGGGCGGTGCAGATACGCAGTATTTT. It is translated as CASSRVPTGGGADTQYF.

The chain carries TRBV6-5 and TRBJ2-7, with D uncertain. The germline gives CDR1 MNHEY, CDR2 SVGAGI. The CDR3 extends over 14 amino acids. Between the trimmed V and J ends, which lost 4 bases and 3 bases, there was a span of 13 bases. This CDR3 is CASSSLLMGYEQYF. Here the CDR3 DNA reads TGTGCCAGCAGTTCCCTCTTAATGGGCTACGAGCAGTACTTC.

This chain links TRBV6-6 with TRBJ1-5; D is unclear. Germline CDR1 and CDR2: MNHNY and SVGAGI (reference sequence). The CDR3 has 13 residues. V dropped 2 bases and J dropped 4 bases, with 6 bases sitting between them. The CDR3, as DNA: TGTGCCAGCAGTTACGATGGGAATCAGCCCCAGCATTTT. Protein product: CASSYDGNQPQHF.

A word on this clone: One junction end does not reproduce the germline sequence, and a read error may be involved. V is TRBV7-3 and J is TRBJ2-1; 9 bases map to TRBD1. The germline gives CDR1 SGHTA, CDR2 FQGTGA. The CDR3 consists of 12 residues. CDR3 DNA sequence: TGTGCCAGCAGCGTAACAGGGGGCGACCTCTTCTTC. This codes for CASSVTGGDLFF. The whole variable domain, filled in from reference TRBV7-3 and TRBJ2-1, reads GAGVSQTPSNKVTEKGKYVELRCDPISGHTALYWYRQSLGQGPEFLIYFQGTGAADDSGLPNDRFFAVRPEGSVSTLKIQRTERGDSAVYLCASSVTGGDLFFGPGTRLTVL.

CDR3 region: CAWSGLAEQFF. For the CDR3, the DNA is TGTGCCTGGAGTGGACTAGCGGAGCAGTTCTTC. The rearrangement joins TRBV30 to TRBJ2-1, with 8 bases aligning to TRBD2. Trimming removed 1 base from V and 10 bases from J; junction bases left unmatched: 0. From germline, CDR1 is GTSNPN and CDR2 SVGIG (reference sequence). The CDR3 spans 11 residues. Full variable domain (missing parts from reference TRBV30 and TRBJ2-1): SQTIHQWPATLVQPVGSPLSLECTVEGTSNPNLYWYRQAAGRGLQLLFYSVGIGQISSEVPQNLSASRPQDRQFILSSKKLLLSDSGFYLCAWSGLAEQFFGPGTRLTVL.